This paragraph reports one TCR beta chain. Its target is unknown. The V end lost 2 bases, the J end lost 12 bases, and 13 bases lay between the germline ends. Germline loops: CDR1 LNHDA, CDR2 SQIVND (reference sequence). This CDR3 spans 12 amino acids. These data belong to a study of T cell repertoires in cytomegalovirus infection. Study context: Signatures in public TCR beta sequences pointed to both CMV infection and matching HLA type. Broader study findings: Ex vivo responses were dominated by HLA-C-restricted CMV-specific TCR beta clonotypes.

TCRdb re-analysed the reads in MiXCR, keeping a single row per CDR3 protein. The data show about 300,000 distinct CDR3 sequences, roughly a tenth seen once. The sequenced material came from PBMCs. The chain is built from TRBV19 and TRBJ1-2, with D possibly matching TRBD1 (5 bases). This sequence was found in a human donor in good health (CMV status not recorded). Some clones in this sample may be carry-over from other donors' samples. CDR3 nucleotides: TGTGCCAGTAGTATAACCCAGGGTACGAACACCTTC. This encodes CASSITQGTNTF.